The clone carrying this TCR beta chain was seen a few times. This record comes from a study of PD-1 blockade in classical Hodgkin lymphoma. All patients experienced relapse after autologous stem cell transplantation, and brentuximab vedotin exposure was variable. The ends lost 6 bases at V and 8 bases at J; junction bases unmatched: 3. Germline lookup yields CDR1 LGHNT and CDR2 FRNRAP. The CDR3 extends over 12 amino acids. Data came from immunoSEQ multiplex PCR; TCRdb stores just in-frame clones and leaves some out. The table has fewer than 80,000 clones, about two thirds seen once. This clonotype originated in a human donor with classical Hodgkin lymphoma. Sequenced here: peripheral blood mononuclear cells (PBMCs), sampled before the second cycle of nivolumab. The genes are TRBV12-5 and TRBJ2-1; 8 bases fit TRBD2. The CDR3 spells CASGGLGDEQFF. In DNA, the CDR3 is TGTGCTAGTGGGGGACTAGGGGATGAGCAGTTCTTC.